These 5 T cell receptor beta chains originate from one sample sequenced in a study of CD8+ T cells in alopecia areata (dated by TCRdb to 2016 to 2018). What the time point label conveys for this sample: baseline before oral tofacitinib. To prepare the library, the immunoSEQ multiplex PCR assay was applied. RNA was extracted from all samples and reverse transcribed into cDNA as template for TCR sequencing. TCRdb retrieved this table from immuneACCESS and kept in-frame rearrangements only. Not all clones are present; in checked studies, unresolved V genes account for under half, and no reason is known for the remainder. Counted in this sample were about 130,000 clones; over 50% of them appeared once. Jointly, the top ten make up 4.5% to 5.5% of the sample. The starting material was CD4+ T cells sorted from blood, obtained at week 0. These receptors all come from a human donor with alopecia areata.

The J gene is TRBJ1-2, the V gene TRBV2, with D unclear. This CDR3 is built from 13 residues. Between the trimmed V and J ends, which lost 2 bases and 1 base, there was a span of 5 bases. Germline assignment: CDR1 SNHLY and CDR2 FYNNEI. This chain's CDR3 is CASSERINYGYTF. The CDR3 bases are TGTGCCAGCAGTGAACGGATTAACTATGGCTACACCTTC.

The chain employs TRBV18 and TRBJ1-3; D uncertain. The ends were cut back, 2 bases at V and 0 bases at J, with 11 bases in the middle. This CDR3 is 16 amino acids long. Germline V lookup: CDR1 KGHSH, CDR2 LQKENI. DNA of the CDR3: TGTGCCAGCTCACCAGGCCGGCTCTCCTCTGGAAACACCATATATTTT. Its translation: CASSPGRLSSGNTIYF.

This clone was recorded once. CDR3 region: CASSLLGGGYGYTF. The CDR3 coding sequence is TGTGCCAGCAGCCTGCTGGGTGGTGGCTATGGCTACACCTTC. The chain uses TRBV5-6 and TRBJ1-2; the D is unclear. This CDR3 comprises 14 residues. Per the germline V gene, CDR1 is SGHDT and CDR2 is YYEEEE. Trimming removed 4 bases at V and 4 bases at J, with 14 bases between.

This clone appeared a few times. Germline is not matched at one junction end, which may reflect a read error. V and J are TRBV5-6 and TRBJ2-7; a possible D gene is TRBD1 (6 bases). The length of the CDR3 is 14 residues. CDR1 is SGHDT, CDR2 YYEEEE, per germline. The CDR3 sequence is CASSYRDIRGSADF. For the CDR3, the DNA is TGTGCCAGCAGCTATCGGGACATCCGGGGTAGCGCAGACTTC.

This rearrangement joins TRBV5-1 to TRBJ2-3; no definite D call. The V end was cut by 0 bases, the J end by 0 bases, with 8 bases between. The germline gives CDR1 SGHRS, CDR2 YFSETQ. The CDR3 runs to 15 residues. This CDR3 is CASSLESPSTDTQYF. As DNA, the CDR3 is TGCGCCAGCAGCTTGGAATCTCCTAGCACAGATACGCAGTATTTT.